These T cell receptor beta chains were read from a single sample in a study of T cell clonotyping in hematopoietic cell transplantation. Clones were sequenced by immunoSEQ multiplex PCR, and TCRdb holds only the in-frame ones, with some missing. The sample shows 15,000 to 20,000 clones, about two thirds of them seen only once. The material was PBMCs, obtained 30 days after allogeneic stem cell transplant. All receptors come from a male patient aged 45-59 years who had an allogeneic stem cell transplant from an unrelated donor, so T cells may come from the graft donor. Some clones in this sample may be carry-over from other donors' samples. The CDR3 runs from the conserved cysteine through the conserved F or W. The order of the fields is J gene, V gene, D gene, CDR3 length, clone size, CDR3 DNA, CDR3 protein. A D gene is named only where the DNA matches it firmly. Expanded clones get a size class; other rows say once, few or many, or leave the size out.

j_gene: TRBJ1-2; v_gene: TRBV27; d_gene: TRBD1; len: 16; abundance: .; CDR3nt: TGTGCCAGCAGTAGCTCATGGACAGGGTCTAACTATGGCTACACCTTC; CDR3aa: CASSSSWTGSNYGYTF
j_gene: TRBJ1-3; v_gene: TRBV10-3; d_gene: .; len: 17; abundance: few; CDR3nt: TGTGCCATCAGTGCCCTCCGAGGGGAACAGGGCAAAGGGACCATATATTTT; CDR3aa: CAISALRGEQGKGTIYF
j_gene: TRBJ1-5; v_gene: TRBV5-6; d_gene: .; len: 15; abundance: .; CDR3nt: TGTGCCAGCAGCTTGAGGTCCCTTAACCATCAGCCCCAGCATTTT; CDR3aa: CASSLRSLNHQPQHF
j_gene: TRBJ2-7; v_gene: TRBV7-2; d_gene: TRBD2; len: 12; abundance: .; CDR3nt: TGTGCCAGCAGCTTAGCCACCGGGACTAGCTACTTC; CDR3aa: CASSLATGTSYF
j_gene: TRBJ1-3; v_gene: TRBV30; d_gene: .; len: 14; abundance: once; CDR3nt: TGTGCCTGGGTCCCTCCAGGGCGAGGAAACACCATATATTTT; CDR3aa: CAWVPPGRGNTIYF
j_gene: TRBJ1-1; v_gene: TRBV29-1; d_gene: .; len: 14; abundance: .; CDR3nt: TGCAGCGTTGAAGAATCGTCCGGGAACACTGAAGCTTTCTTT; CDR3aa: CSVEESSGNTEAFF
j_gene: TRBJ1-2; v_gene: TRBV6-5; d_gene: .; len: 11; abundance: .; CDR3nt: TGTGCCAGCCGTCGGGGGCAAGGCTACACCTTC; CDR3aa: CASRRGQGYTF
j_gene: TRBJ1-1; v_gene: TRBV28; d_gene: .; len: 13; abundance: .; CDR3nt: TGTGCCAGCAGTTTGGTTGGCCGCACTGAAGCTTTCTTT; CDR3aa: CASSLVGRTEAFF
j_gene: TRBJ2-3; v_gene: TRBV30; d_gene: .; len: 14; abundance: .; CDR3nt: TGTGCCTGGAGTGCTGGCAGAGACACAGATACGCAGTATTTT; CDR3aa: CAWSAGRDTDTQYF
j_gene: TRBJ1-5; v_gene: TRBV5-8; d_gene: .; len: 15; abundance: .; CDR3nt: TGTGCCAGCAGCTTGGGTAGGGATAGCAATCAGCCCCAGCATTTT; CDR3aa: CASSLGRDSNQPQHF
j_gene: TRBJ2-7; v_gene: TRBV9; d_gene: .; len: 15; abundance: .; CDR3nt: TGTGCCAGCAGCGTCCAACCCGGACAAGCCTACGAGCAGTACTTC; CDR3aa: CASSVQPGQAYEQYF
j_gene: TRBJ2-7; v_gene: TRBV11-2; d_gene: .; len: 12; abundance: .; CDR3nt: TGTGCCAGCAGCTTCGGGACACCCGAGCAGTACTTC; CDR3aa: CASSFGTPEQYF
j_gene: TRBJ2-5; v_gene: TRBV20-1; d_gene: .; len: 10; abundance: .; CDR3nt: TGCAGTGCTAATGGGGAGACCCAGTACTTC; CDR3aa: CSANGETQYF
j_gene: TRBJ2-1; v_gene: TRBV5-1; d_gene: TRBD2; len: 16; abundance: .; CDR3nt: TGCGCCAGCAGCTTGGCCCGGACTAGCGACTACAATGAGCAGTTCTTC; CDR3aa: CASSLARTSDYNEQFF
j_gene: TRBJ1-2; v_gene: TRBV5-1; d_gene: .; len: 15; abundance: .; CDR3nt: TGCGCCAGCAGCGAGGTAGGCGGGACACCGTCCTCCGGGACCTTC; CDR3aa: CASSEVGGTPSSGTF
j_gene: TRBJ2-7; v_gene: TRBV5-6; d_gene: .; len: 14; abundance: few; CDR3nt: TGTGCCAGCAGCTTTCTAGCAGATTCCTACGAGCAGTACTTC; CDR3aa: CASSFLADSYEQYF
j_gene: TRBJ2-7; v_gene: TRBV4-2; d_gene: TRBD1; len: 16; abundance: .; CDR3nt: TGTGCCAGCAGCCAAGATGAAACAGGGGGCTCCTACGAGCAGTACTTC; CDR3aa: CASSQDETGGSYEQYF
j_gene: TRBJ2-3; v_gene: TRBV10-3; d_gene: .; len: 15; abundance: .; CDR3nt: TGTGCCATCAGTGAGTCCCGGACCGACGCCAATACGCAGTATTTT; CDR3aa: CAISESRTDANTQYF
j_gene: TRBJ1-2; v_gene: TRBV30; d_gene: .; len: 11; abundance: .; CDR3nt: TGTGCCTGGAGTACAGGGCATGGCTACACCTTC; CDR3aa: CAWSTGHGYTF
j_gene: TRBJ2-1; v_gene: TRBV14; d_gene: .; len: 14; abundance: .; CDR3nt: TGTGCCAGCAGCGAAGCGACTCCATACAATGAGCAGTTCTTC; CDR3aa: CASSEATPYNEQFF
j_gene: TRBJ2-4; v_gene: TRBV4-3; d_gene: .; len: 13; abundance: .; CDR3nt: TGCGCCAGCAGCCAAGATCGGCGGAACATTCAGTACTTC; CDR3aa: CASSQDRRNIQYF
j_gene: TRBJ1-5; v_gene: TRBV29-1; d_gene: .; len: 14; abundance: .; CDR3nt: TGCAGCGCTGACGAGGCAGGGAGCAATCAGCCCCAGCATTTT; CDR3aa: CSADEAGSNQPQHF
j_gene: TRBJ2-7; v_gene: TRBV28; d_gene: TRBD1; len: 15; abundance: few; CDR3nt: TGTGCCAGCAGTCTCCACAGGGGGCAAGTCTACGAGCAGTACTTC; CDR3aa: CASSLHRGQVYEQYF
j_gene: TRBJ2-5; v_gene: TRBV6-5; d_gene: TRBD2; len: 15; abundance: .; CDR3nt: TGTGCCAGCAGGTTACTAGCGGGCCAACAAGAGACCCAGTACTTC; CDR3aa: CASRLLAGQQETQYF
j_gene: TRBJ1-5; v_gene: TRBV6-5; d_gene: TRBD1; len: 15; abundance: .; CDR3nt: TGTGCCAGCAGGGGACAGGGGAATAGCAATCAGCCCCAGCATTTT; CDR3aa: CASRGQGNSNQPQHF
j_gene: TRBJ2-7; v_gene: TRBV19; d_gene: .; len: 13; abundance: few; CDR3nt: TGTGCCACCCAACTCGGGGGCTCCTACGAGCAGTACTTC; CDR3aa: CATQLGGSYEQYF
j_gene: TRBJ1-5; v_gene: TRBV7-2; d_gene: .; len: 13; abundance: .; CDR3nt: TGTGCCAGCACCCCGGACGGGGATCAGCCCCAGCATTTT; CDR3aa: CASTPDGDQPQHF
j_gene: TRBJ1-2; v_gene: TRBV6-5; d_gene: .; len: 12; abundance: .; CDR3nt: TGTGCCAGCAGTCACAGGGAGAGCGGCTACACCTTC; CDR3aa: CASSHRESGYTF
j_gene: TRBJ2-7; v_gene: TRBV5-1; d_gene: .; len: 15; abundance: .; CDR3nt: TGCGCCAGCAGCTTGGGGTGGGACTTCGGGTACGAGCAGTACTTC; CDR3aa: CASSLGWDFGYEQYF
j_gene: TRBJ1-1; v_gene: TRBV6-5; d_gene: TRBD1; len: 14; abundance: .; CDR3nt: TGTGCCAGCACCCCGACAGGGTTGAACACTGAAGCTTTCTTT; CDR3aa: CASTPTGLNTEAFF
j_gene: TRBJ1-2; v_gene: TRBV28; d_gene: .; len: 14; abundance: .; CDR3nt: TGTGCCAGCAGCGAACGGACAGCTCCAAGTGGCTACACCTTC; CDR3aa: CASSERTAPSGYTF
j_gene: TRBJ1-2; v_gene: TRBV30; d_gene: TRBD1; len: 16; abundance: .; CDR3nt: TGTGCCTGGAGGGTGGACAGGAGTCCCCTAATCTATGGCTACACCTTC; CDR3aa: CAWRVDRSPLIYGYTF
j_gene: TRBJ1-3; v_gene: TRBV7-2; d_gene: .; len: 15; abundance: few; CDR3nt: TGTGCCAGCAGTCCTTATTCCGGCTCTGGAAACACCATATATTTT; CDR3aa: CASSPYSGSGNTIYF
j_gene: TRBJ2-3; v_gene: TRBV29-1; d_gene: .; len: 13; abundance: .; CDR3nt: TGCAGCGTTGGCGGGCTAGAGGCAGATACGCAGTATTTT; CDR3aa: CSVGGLEADTQYF
j_gene: TRBJ1-2; v_gene: TRBV5-1; d_gene: TRBD1; len: 14; abundance: .; CDR3nt: TGCGCCAGCAGCACCGGACAGGGGACCTATGGCTACACCTTC; CDR3aa: CASSTGQGTYGYTF
j_gene: TRBJ2-7; v_gene: TRBV29-1; d_gene: TRBD2; len: 15; abundance: .; CDR3nt: TGCAGCGCGGGGAGACTAGCGGGAGGATCCTACGAGCAGTACTTC; CDR3aa: CSAGRLAGGSYEQYF
j_gene: TRBJ2-3; v_gene: TRBV7-2; d_gene: .; len: 13; abundance: .; CDR3nt: TGTGCCAGCAGCTTAGGGAGTTCAGATACGCAGTATTTT; CDR3aa: CASSLGSSDTQYF
j_gene: TRBJ2-1; v_gene: TRBV30; d_gene: .; len: 12; abundance: few; CDR3nt: TGTGCCTGGAGTGGAGGGGTTAATGAGCAGTTCTTC; CDR3aa: CAWSGGVNEQFF
j_gene: TRBJ2-2; v_gene: TRBV7-3; d_gene: .; len: 14; abundance: once; CDR3nt: TGTGCCAGCAGCCTATACACGGGGGCCGGGGAGCTGTTTTTT; CDR3aa: CASSLYTGAGELFF
j_gene: TRBJ2-1; v_gene: TRBV14; d_gene: .; len: 17; abundance: few; CDR3nt: TGTGCCAGCAGCCAAGTATTCCAGGGAAAACAGAACAATGAGCAGTTCTTC; CDR3aa: CASSQVFQGKQNNEQFF
j_gene: TRBJ2-7; v_gene: TRBV25-1; d_gene: .; len: 14; abundance: few; CDR3nt: TGTGCCAGCAGTGAATTGGGGCTAGCCAACGAGCAGTACTTC; CDR3aa: CASSELGLANEQYF